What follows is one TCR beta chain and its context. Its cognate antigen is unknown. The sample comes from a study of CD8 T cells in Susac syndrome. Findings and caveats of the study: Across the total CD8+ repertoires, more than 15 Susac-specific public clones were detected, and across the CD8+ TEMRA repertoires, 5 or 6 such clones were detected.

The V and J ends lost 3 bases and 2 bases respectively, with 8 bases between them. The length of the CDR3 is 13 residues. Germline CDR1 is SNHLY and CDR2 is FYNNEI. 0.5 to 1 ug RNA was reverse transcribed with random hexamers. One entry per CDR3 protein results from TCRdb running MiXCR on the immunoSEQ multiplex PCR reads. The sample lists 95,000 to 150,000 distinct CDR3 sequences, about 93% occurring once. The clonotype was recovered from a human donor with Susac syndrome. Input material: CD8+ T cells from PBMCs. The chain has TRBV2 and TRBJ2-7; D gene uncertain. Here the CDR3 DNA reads TGTGCCAGCAGTGAGGAACTTACCTACGAGCAGTACTTC. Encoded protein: CASSEELTYEQYF.